A single sample is the source of the 28 T cell receptor beta chains below, sequenced in a study of CD8 T cells in Susac syndrome. Random hexamers were used to reverse transcribe an amount of roughly 0.5 to 1 ug RNA. Using its own MiXCR run on the immunoSEQ multiplex PCR reads, TCRdb lists one record per CDR3 protein. In the table there are some 450,000 distinct CDR3 sequences, more than 80% of which are singletons. The sample taken for sequencing was CD8+ T cells from PBMCs. These receptor sequences come from a human donor with multiple sclerosis.

J is TRBJ1-2 and V is TRBV11-2; D is possibly TRBD1 (6 bases). The germline V gene encodes CDR1 SGHAT and CDR2 FQNNGV. V was trimmed by 4 bases and J by 10 bases, leaving 16 bases between them. The CDR3 is 13 residues long. This CDR3 is CASSSSGGRTYTF. The DNA of the CDR3 is TGTGCCAGCAGCTCCTCCGGGGGGCGAACCTACACCTTC.

This clonotype is a singleton in its sample. V gene TRBV4-1 combines with J gene TRBJ2-1; D may be TRBD1 (5 bases). V was cut by 1 base and J by 14 bases, with 18 bases left in between. The CDR3 loop spans 14 amino acids. CDR1 and CDR2 (germline): MGHRA, YSYEKL. For the CDR3, the DNA is TGCGCCAGCAGCCAAGCGAGTCCCAGGGTTCCGGAGTTCTTC. Translating gives CASSQASPRVPEFF.

This chain connects TRBV6-2 or TRBV6-3 to TRBJ2-3; 10 bases align to TRBD2. The germline CDR1 and CDR2 sequences are MNHEY and SVGEGT. CDR3 size: 15 residues. The ends lost 6 bases at V and 4 bases at J; junction bases unmatched: 7. The CDR3 nucleotides read TGTGCCAGCAGCCAACTCCTAGCGGGGGCAGATACGCAGTATTTT. The encoded protein is CASSQLLAGADTQYF.

The rearrangement uses TRBV27 and TRBJ2-7; TRBD2 aligns across 13 bases. The V segment lost 6 bases and the J segment 5 bases; nucleotides outside the gene matches: 4. This CDR3 is 14 amino acids long. Germline CDR1 MNHEY, CDR2 SMNVEV (reference sequence). The CDR3: CASRPGLAGHEQYF. The CDR3 DNA reads as TGTGCCAGCAGACCGGGACTAGCGGGACACGAGCAGTACTTC.

The chain carries TRBV7-9 and TRBJ1-1, with D unclear. V was shortened by 0 bases and J by 10 bases, with 6 bases between the two germline ends. The CDR3 contains 11 residues. CDR1 is SEHNR and CDR2 is FQNEAQ in the germline V gene (reference sequence). CDR3 protein: CASSLARGAFF. CDR3 coding DNA: TGTGCCAGCAGCTTAGCCCGGGGAGCTTTCTTT.

V and J are TRBV7-9 and TRBJ1-4; D uncertain. This CDR3 spans 14 amino acids. Germline loops: CDR1 SEHNR, CDR2 FQNEAQ (reference sequence). Trimming left V 5 bases short and J 5 bases short, with 12 bases between. The CDR3 region has the DNA TGTGCCAGCAGCCCGCAGGAGTTAAATGAAAAACTGTTTTTT. Amino acid sequence: CASSPQELNEKLFF.

V gene TRBV28 combines with J gene TRBJ2-2, with D perhaps TRBD1 or TRBD2 (5 bases each). Germline loops: CDR1 MDHEN, CDR2 SYDVKM. This CDR3 is 18 amino acids long. The ends were cut back, 5 bases at V and 0 bases at J, with 19 bases in the middle. The CDR3 DNA sequence: TGTGCCAGCAGTCAGGGACCCACCTCGACAGCGAACACCGGGGAGCTGTTTTTT. Translation gives CASSQGPTSTANTGELFF. The full variable domain, rest sourced from reference TRBV28 and TRBJ2-2, is DVKVTQSSRYLVKRTGEKVFLECVQDMDHENMFWYRQDPGLGLRLIYFSYDVKMKEKGDIPEGYSVSREKKERFSLILESASTNQTSMYLCASSQGPTSTANTGELFFGEGSRLTVL.

This chain joins TRBV12-3 or TRBV12-4 and TRBJ2-7; D tentatively reads TRBD1 or TRBD2 (6 bases each). The germline V and J ends were trimmed by 7 bases and 6 bases, with 16 bases remaining between them. This CDR3 has 13 residues. DNA of the CDR3: TGTGCCAGCACTTTGGGGGGACACCCCGAGCAGTACTTC. The encoded protein is CASTLGGHPEQYF.

This clonotype was seen only a few times. Sequence at one end of the junction differs from germline and may be a read error. The J gene is TRBJ1-4, the V gene TRBV5-1; D is undetermined. Germline V CDR1 and CDR2: SGHRS, YFSETQ. This CDR3 has 14 residues. DNA for the CDR3: TGTGCCAGCAGTTTGGAAGGGTATAATGAAAAACTGTTTTTT. Amino acids: CASSLEGYNEKLFF.

The V call is TRBV27, the J call TRBJ1-2, with 7 bases lining up with TRBD1. The CDR3 length is 12 residues. Germline V lookup: CDR1 MNHEY, CDR2 SMNVEV (reference sequence). J was trimmed by 6 bases and V by 5 bases; bases with no gene match: 3. The CDR3 DNA follows: TGTGCCAGCAGTGCCCAGGGGGATGGCTACACCTTC. Its translation is CASSAQGDGYTF.

The V gene is TRBV10-1, the J gene TRBJ2-7; D is possibly TRBD1 (6 bases). V gave up 2 bases and J gave up 3 bases, with 8 bases separating them. Germline CDR1 reads WNHNN; CDR2 reads SYGVQD (reference sequence). CDR3 size: 13 residues. The CDR3 spells CASSETGIYEQYF. The CDR3 DNA reads TGCGCCAGCAGTGAGACAGGGATCTACGAGCAGTACTTC.

This clonotype came up a few times. The chain joins TRBV5-4 to TRBJ2-7; 7 positions agree with TRBD1. Germline CDR1 SGHNT, CDR2 YYREEE (reference sequence). This CDR3 has 14 amino acids. V trimming: 1 base; J trimming: 3 bases; junction bases outside the gene matches: 4. This CDR3 reads CASSLRDRGYEQYF. The CDR3 DNA is TGTGCCAGCAGCTTGAGGGACAGAGGCTACGAGCAGTACTTC.

V usage is TRBV20-1 and J usage is TRBJ2-2; D uncertain. The CDR3 totals 13 residues. Per germline, CDR1 DFQATT and CDR2 SNEGSKA (reference sequence). V lost 0 bases, J lost 7 bases, and 9 bases lay in between. CDR3 residues: CSARDKASGELFF. The CDR3 bases are TGCAGTGCTAGAGATAAGGCTAGCGGGGAGCTGTTTTTT.

The chain joins TRBV7-3 to TRBJ2-7; 7 bases are shared with TRBD1. V trimming: 1 base; J trimming: 3 bases; junction bases outside the gene matches: 12. Germline V lookup: CDR1 SGHTA, CDR2 FQGTGA. The CDR3 extends over 17 amino acids. The CDR3 spells CASSLNPLPGGGYEQYF. CDR3 DNA: TGTGCCAGCAGCTTAAACCCTCTGCCAGGGGGTGGCTACGAGCAGTACTTC. The full variable domain, rest sourced from reference TRBV7-3 and TRBJ2-7, is GAGVSQTPSNKVTEKGKYVELRCDPISGHTALYWYRQSLGQGPEFLIYFQGTGAADDSGLPNDRFFAVRPEGSVSTLKIQRTERGDSAVYLCASSLNPLPGGGYEQYFGPGTRLTVT.

V and J are TRBV5-4 and TRBJ2-2; TRBD1 matches 9 bases. The CDR3 spans 17 residues. V shed 1 base, J shed 7 bases, and the junction held 11 bases outside the gene matches. Germline-derived CDR1 and CDR2 are SGHNT and YYREEE (reference sequence). CDR3 coding DNA: TGTGCCAGCAGCTTGTCCCCCGGGACAGGGAAAGGCGGGGAGCTGTTTTTT. Amino acid sequence: CASSLSPGTGKGGELFF.

The CDR3 reads CASSVRVPLEKLFF. The CDR3 region has the DNA TGTGCCAGCAGTGTCAGGGTGCCTCTTGAAAAACTGTTTTTT. The rearrangement joins TRBV2 to TRBJ1-4, with D perhaps TRBD1 (5 bases). The V gene's germline CDR1 is SNHLY and CDR2 FYNNEI. The V gene lost 4 bases and the J gene lost 7 bases, with 13 bases spanning the gap. This CDR3 comprises 14 residues.

V is TRBV7-9 and J is TRBJ2-1; D perhaps matches TRBD1 (6 bases). The CDR3 contains 16 residues. From germline, CDR1 is SEHNR and CDR2 FQNEAQ (reference sequence). Trimming took off 4 bases at V and 7 bases at J, with 20 bases between the two ends. The CDR3 nucleotides read TGTGCCAGCAGCTGGCGAGCTAGGGGGTGGAAAAATGAGCAGTTCTTC. Its protein product is CASSWRARGWKNEQFF.

In DNA, the CDR3 is TGTGCCAGCAGCCCCGAGTACAGGGGAGCCAAAAACATTCAGTACTTC. Encoded protein: CASSPEYRGAKNIQYF. This chain joins TRBV14 and TRBJ2-4, with TRBD1 matching 7 bases. The CDR3 is 16 residues long. CDR1 is SGHDN, CDR2 FVKESK, per germline. V lost 4 bases, J lost 0 bases, and 6 bases stayed unmatched.

The chain recombines TRBV3-1 with TRBJ1-1, with 7 positions matching TRBD1. Germline V lookup: CDR1 LGHDT, CDR2 YNNKEL (reference sequence). The CDR3 consists of 15 residues. V was pared by 1 base and J by 4 bases, with 6 bases of the junction left unmatched. This CDR3 reads CASSQVSRDSTEAFF. The CDR3 bases are TGTGCCAGCAGCCAAGTTTCAAGGGACAGCACTGAAGCTTTCTTT.

The genes are TRBV7-9 and TRBJ1-1; no definite D call. Germline V gives CDR1 SEHNR, CDR2 FQNEAQ (reference sequence). V shed 7 bases and J shed 8 bases, with 14 bases lying between them. The CDR3 extends over 12 amino acids. DNA for the CDR3: TGTGCCAGCACCCTACCCGAACCCGAAGCTTTCTTT. Amino acids: CASTLPEPEAFF.

This clonotype came up once. V and J are TRBV5-1 and TRBJ1-4; TRBD1 matches at 10 bases. The CDR3 runs to 14 residues. Germline V lookup: CDR1 SGHRS, CDR2 YFSETQ. J was trimmed by 8 bases and V by 4 bases; bases with no gene match: 5. CDR3 bases: TGCGCCAGCAGCCCGGGACAGGGGATCGAAAAACTGTTTTTT. Translated: CASSPGQGIEKLFF.

This chain joins TRBV6-5 and TRBJ1-2, with D possibly TRBD1 on 6 matching bases. The CDR3 is 14 amino acids. V was shortened by 6 bases and J by 6 bases, with 17 bases between the two germline ends. From germline, CDR1 is MNHEY and CDR2 SVGAGI. The CDR3 DNA follows: TGTGCCAGCAGCTCGACGGCAGGGGTCGATGGCTACACCTTC. Protein product: CASSSTAGVDGYTF.

J is TRBJ2-4 and V is TRBV28; D is unclear. Trimming took off 5 bases at V and 3 bases at J, with 17 bases between the two ends. The CDR3 sequence is 16 residues long. The germline V gene encodes CDR1 MDHEN and CDR2 SYDVKM. This CDR3 reads CASSPVVETGKNIQYF. In DNA, the CDR3 is TGTGCCAGCAGTCCGGTAGTAGAGACGGGCAAAAACATTCAGTACTTC.

This chain connects TRBV2 to TRBJ2-7; tentative D call: TRBD2 (6 bases). CDR1 is SNHLY, CDR2 FYNNEI, per germline. The V end lost 3 bases, the J end lost 7 bases, and 10 bases lay between the germline ends. The CDR3 runs to 12 residues. DNA of the CDR3: TGTGCCAGCAGTGACGGAGGGGATGAGCAGTACTTC. Translated, it gives CASSDGGDEQYF.

V and J are TRBV6-1 and TRBJ2-1, with unresolved D. In germline, CDR1 is MNHNS, CDR2 SASEGT. V was trimmed by 3 bases and J by 3 bases, leaving 12 bases between them. The CDR3 runs 15 residues. The CDR3 DNA sequence: TGTGCCAGCAGTGATTTCCAACACGGCTACAATGAGCAGTTCTTC. Translating gives CASSDFQHGYNEQFF.

This clonotype was counted only a few times. The chain combines TRBV11-1 with TRBJ2-5, with D possibly TRBD1 on 5 matching bases. Looked up from germline, CDR1 is SGHAT and CDR2 is FQDESV (reference sequence). The CDR3 is 14 residues long. V lost 2 bases, J lost 3 bases, and 10 bases lay in between. CDR3 sequence: CASSLRVGEETQYF. In DNA, the CDR3 is TGTGCCAGCAGCTTACGCGTAGGGGAAGAGACCCAGTACTTC.

CDR3 amino acids: CASTIAGGHHEQYF. CDR3 coding DNA: TGTGCCAGCACTATAGCGGGAGGACATCACGAGCAGTACTTC. This chain joins TRBV3-1 and TRBJ2-7, with 10 nucleotides matching TRBD2. Trimming at V came to 7 bases and at J to 5 bases, leaving 8 bases not matched to a gene. CDR1 and CDR2 (germline): LGHDT, YNNKEL (reference sequence). The CDR3 contains 14 residues.

The rearrangement links TRBV29-1 to TRBJ2-1, with a weak D call TRBD1 (5 bases). The CDR3 has 14 amino acids. Germline-derived CDR1 and CDR2 are SQVTM and ANQGSEA. Trimming took off 7 bases at V and 5 bases at J, with 18 bases between the two ends. In DNA, the CDR3 is TGCAGCGGACGCACCCGCATAGGGGACAATGAGCAGTTCTTC. Translated: CSGRTRIGDNEQFF.